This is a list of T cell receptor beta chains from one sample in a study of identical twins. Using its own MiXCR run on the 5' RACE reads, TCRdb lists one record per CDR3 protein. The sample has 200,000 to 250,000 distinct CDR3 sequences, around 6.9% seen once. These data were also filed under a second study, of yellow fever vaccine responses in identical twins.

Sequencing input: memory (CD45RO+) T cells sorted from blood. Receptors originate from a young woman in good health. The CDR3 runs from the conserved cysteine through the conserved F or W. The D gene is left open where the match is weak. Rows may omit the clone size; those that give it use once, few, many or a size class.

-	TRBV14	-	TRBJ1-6	TGTGCCAGCAGCCAAGGACAGAACAATTCACCCCTCCACTTT	CASSQGQNNSPLHF
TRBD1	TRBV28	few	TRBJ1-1	TGTGCCAGCAGTCAGGGGGGGGAGAACACTGAAGCTTTCTTT	CASSQGGENTEAFF
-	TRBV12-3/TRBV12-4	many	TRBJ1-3	TGTGCCAGCAGCCCGACGCGATCCGGAAACACCATATATTTT	CASSPTRSGNTIYF
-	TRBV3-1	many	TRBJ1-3	TGTGCCAGCAGCCAAGGGGGGCTGAGTGGAAACACCATATATTTT	CASSQGGLSGNTIYF
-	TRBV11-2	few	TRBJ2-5	TGTGCCAGCACCCCCGCGCAGTCCGCATTTGGAGGGACCCAGTACTTC	CASTPAQSAFGGTQYF
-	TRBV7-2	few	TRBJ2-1	TGTGCCAGCAGCTCCCCCGGACCGGCCAATGAGCAGTTCTTC	CASSSPGPANEQFF
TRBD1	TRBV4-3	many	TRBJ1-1	TGCGCCAGCAGCCAAGGAGAGCCAGGGGGCGCAAACACTGAAGCTTTCTTT	CASSQGEPGGANTEAFF
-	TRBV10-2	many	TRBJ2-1	TGCGCCAGCAGTGAGACACGGCATGAGCAGTTCTTC	CASSETRHEQFF
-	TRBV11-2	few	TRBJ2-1	TGTGCCAGCAGCCCTACCGTCAGGCGCGGAATATCAAGGACGGCCTACAATGAGCAGTTCTTC	CASSPTVRRGISRTAYNEQFF
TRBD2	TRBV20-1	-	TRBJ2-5	TGCAGTGCTAGCCAGGGCGGGGGGCCTGGCCAAGAGACCCAGTACTTC	CSASQGGGPGQETQYF
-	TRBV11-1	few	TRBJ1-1	TGTGCCAGCAGCCACCCTGGTCTCATCACTGAAGCTTTCTTT	CASSHPGLITEAFF
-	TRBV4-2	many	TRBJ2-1	TGTGCCAGCAGCCAAGAGGGGGCACCGTACAATGAGCAGTTCTTC	CASSQEGAPYNEQFF
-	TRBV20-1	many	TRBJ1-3	TGCAGTGCCCTGACTGGAAACACCATATATTTT	CSALTGNTIYF
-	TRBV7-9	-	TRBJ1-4	TGTGCCAGCAGCTTAGGGGTTGGGGAAAAACTGTTTTTT	CASSLGVGEKLFF
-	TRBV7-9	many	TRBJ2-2	TGTGCCAGCAGCGCCACAGGTGCTTTCGGGGAGCTGTTTTTT	CASSATGAFGELFF
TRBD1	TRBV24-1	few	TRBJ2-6	TGTGCCACCGGGACGGGACAGGGAGAAAACTCTGGGGCCAACGTCCTGACTTTC	CATGTGQGENSGANVLTF
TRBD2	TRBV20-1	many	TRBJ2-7	TGCAGTGCCAGGGCGGCTAGCGGGCTTTCCTACGAGCAGTACTTC	CSARAASGLSYEQYF
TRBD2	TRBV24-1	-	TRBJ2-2	TGTGCCACCAGTGATTGGACTAGCGGGGGCACCGGGGAGCTGTTTTTT	CATSDWTSGGTGELFF
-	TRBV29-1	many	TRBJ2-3	TGCAGCGCCCTTTTAGGGGTTACCATTAGCACAGATACGCAGTATTTT	CSALLGVTISTDTQYF
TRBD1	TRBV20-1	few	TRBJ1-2	TGCAGTGCTACGGCGGGACAGGTGGGCTACACCTTC	CSATAGQVGYTF
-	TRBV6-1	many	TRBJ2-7	TGTGCCAGCAGCCGGGACAACACGATTTACGAGCAGTACTTC	CASSRDNTIYEQYF
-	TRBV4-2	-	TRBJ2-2	TGTGCCAGCAGCCAAGTCGGTGTTGTGGGGGCGCAGGACGGGGAGCTGTTTTTT	CASSQVGVVGAQDGELFF
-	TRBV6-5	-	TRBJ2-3	TGTGCCAGCAGTTACTCGAGATGGGCACGGAGCACAGATACGCAGTATTTT	CASSYSRWARSTDTQYF
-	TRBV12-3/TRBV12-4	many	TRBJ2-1	TGTGCCAGCAGTTTCGTAGGGGGGAAAAGAAATGAGCAGTTCTTC	CASSFVGGKRNEQFF
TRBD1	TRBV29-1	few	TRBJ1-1	TGCAGCGCGTCGACAGGGACGAACACTGAAGCTTTCTTT	CSASTGTNTEAFF
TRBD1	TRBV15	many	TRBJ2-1	TGTGCCACCAGCAGAGATTATGTGACAGGGAAGCTGGAGCAGTTCTTC	CATSRDYVTGKLEQFF
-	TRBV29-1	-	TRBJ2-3	TGCAGCGTTGGCGGGACCAAAGGTGTGGATACGCAGTATTTT	CSVGGTKGVDTQYF
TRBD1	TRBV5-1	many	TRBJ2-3	TGCGCCAGCAGCTTGGAGACAGGGGGCCCAGATACGCAGTATTTT	CASSLETGGPDTQYF
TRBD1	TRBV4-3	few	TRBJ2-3	TGCGCCAGCAGCCAACGCCTTGGACAGGGATTAGAAGATACGCAGTATTTT	CASSQRLGQGLEDTQYF
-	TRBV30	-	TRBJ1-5	TGTGCCTGGAGCGTTGCAGGGGATCAGCCCCAGCATTTT	CAWSVAGDQPQHF
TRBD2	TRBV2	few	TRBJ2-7	TGTGCCAGCATGGGGAGGGGACTCTCCTACGAGCAGTACTTC	CASMGRGLSYEQYF
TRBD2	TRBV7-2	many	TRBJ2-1	TGTGCCAGCAGCTTACGTGCTAGCGGGACCTACAATGAGCAGTTCTTC	CASSLRASGTYNEQFF